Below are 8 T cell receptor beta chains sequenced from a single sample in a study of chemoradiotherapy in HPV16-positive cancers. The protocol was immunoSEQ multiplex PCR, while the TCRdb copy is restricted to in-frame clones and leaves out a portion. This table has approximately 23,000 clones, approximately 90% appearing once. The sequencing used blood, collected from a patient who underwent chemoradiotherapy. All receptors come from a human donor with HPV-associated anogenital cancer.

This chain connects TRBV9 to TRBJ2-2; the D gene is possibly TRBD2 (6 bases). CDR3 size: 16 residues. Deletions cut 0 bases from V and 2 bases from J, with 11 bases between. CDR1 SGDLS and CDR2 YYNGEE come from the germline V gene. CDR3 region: CASSVVVGTNTGELFF. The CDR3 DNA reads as TGTGCCAGCAGCGTAGTGGTAGGGACTAACACCGGGGAGCTGTTTTTT. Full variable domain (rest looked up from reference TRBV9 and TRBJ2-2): DSGVTQTPKHLITATGQRVTLRCSPRSGDLSVYWYQQSLDQGLQFLIQYYNGEERAKGNILERFSAQQFPDLHSELNLSSLELGDSALYFCASSVVVGTNTGELFFGEGSRLTVL.

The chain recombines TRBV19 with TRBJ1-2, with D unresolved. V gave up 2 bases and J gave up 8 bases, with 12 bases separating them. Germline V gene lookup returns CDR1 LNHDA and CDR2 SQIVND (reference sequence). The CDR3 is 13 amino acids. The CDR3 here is CASSIPFTVGYTF. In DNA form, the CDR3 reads TGTGCCAGTAGTATACCCTTTACGGTCGGCTACACCTTC.

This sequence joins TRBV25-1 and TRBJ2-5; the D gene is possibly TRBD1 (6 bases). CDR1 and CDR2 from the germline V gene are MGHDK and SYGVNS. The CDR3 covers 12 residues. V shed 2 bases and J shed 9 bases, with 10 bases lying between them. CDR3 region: CASSEQGKSQYF. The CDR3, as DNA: TGTGCCAGCAGTGAACAGGGGAAGTCCCAGTACTTC.

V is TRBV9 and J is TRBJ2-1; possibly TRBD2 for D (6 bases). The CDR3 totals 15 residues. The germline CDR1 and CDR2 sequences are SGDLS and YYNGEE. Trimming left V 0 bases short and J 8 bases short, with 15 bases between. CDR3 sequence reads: CASSVASGTGYEQFF. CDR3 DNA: TGTGCCAGCAGCGTAGCTTCGGGGACTGGGTATGAGCAGTTCTTC.

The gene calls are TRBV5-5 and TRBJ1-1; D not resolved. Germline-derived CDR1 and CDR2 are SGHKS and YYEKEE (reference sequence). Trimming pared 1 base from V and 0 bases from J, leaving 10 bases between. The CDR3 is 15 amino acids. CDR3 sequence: CASSLSPSLNTEAFF. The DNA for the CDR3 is TGTGCCAGCAGCTTGTCGCCCAGCTTGAACACTGAAGCTTTCTTT.

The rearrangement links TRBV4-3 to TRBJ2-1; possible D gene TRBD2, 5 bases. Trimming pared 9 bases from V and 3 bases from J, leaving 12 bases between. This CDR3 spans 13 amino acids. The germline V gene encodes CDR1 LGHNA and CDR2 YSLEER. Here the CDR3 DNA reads TGCGCCAGTTCGATCGGGGTCTACAATGAGCAGTTCTTC. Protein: CASSIGVYNEQFF.

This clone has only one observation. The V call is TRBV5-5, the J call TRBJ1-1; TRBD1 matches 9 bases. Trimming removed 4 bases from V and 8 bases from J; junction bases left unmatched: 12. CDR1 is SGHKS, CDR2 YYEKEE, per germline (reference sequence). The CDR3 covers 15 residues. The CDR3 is CASSQGTGLSPEAFF. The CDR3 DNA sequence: TGTGCCAGCAGCCAAGGGACAGGGCTCTCCCCCGAAGCTTTCTTT.

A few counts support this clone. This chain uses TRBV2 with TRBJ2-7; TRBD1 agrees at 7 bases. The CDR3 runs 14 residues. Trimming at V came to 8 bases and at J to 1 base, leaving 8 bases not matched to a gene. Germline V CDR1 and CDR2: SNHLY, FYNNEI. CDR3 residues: CASEIRQGSYEQYF. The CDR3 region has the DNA TGTGCCAGCGAAATTAGACAGGGTTCCTACGAGCAGTACTTC.